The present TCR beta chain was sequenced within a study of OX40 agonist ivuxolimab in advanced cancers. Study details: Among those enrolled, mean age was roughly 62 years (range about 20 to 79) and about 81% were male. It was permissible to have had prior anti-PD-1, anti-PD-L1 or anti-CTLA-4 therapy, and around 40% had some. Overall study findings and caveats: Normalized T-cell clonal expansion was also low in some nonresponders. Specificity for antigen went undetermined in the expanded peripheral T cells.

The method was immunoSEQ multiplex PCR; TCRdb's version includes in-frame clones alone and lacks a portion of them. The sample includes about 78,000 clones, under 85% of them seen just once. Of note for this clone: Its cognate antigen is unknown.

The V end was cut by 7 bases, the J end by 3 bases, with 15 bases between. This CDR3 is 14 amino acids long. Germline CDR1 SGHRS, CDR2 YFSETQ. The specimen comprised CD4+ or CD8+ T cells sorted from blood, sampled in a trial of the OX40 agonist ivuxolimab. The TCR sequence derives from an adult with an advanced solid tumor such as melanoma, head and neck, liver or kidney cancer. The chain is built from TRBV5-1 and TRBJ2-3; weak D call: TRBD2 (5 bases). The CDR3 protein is CASGLGLTTDTQYF. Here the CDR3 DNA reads TGCGCCAGCGGACTCGGGCTCACGACAGATACGCAGTATTTT.